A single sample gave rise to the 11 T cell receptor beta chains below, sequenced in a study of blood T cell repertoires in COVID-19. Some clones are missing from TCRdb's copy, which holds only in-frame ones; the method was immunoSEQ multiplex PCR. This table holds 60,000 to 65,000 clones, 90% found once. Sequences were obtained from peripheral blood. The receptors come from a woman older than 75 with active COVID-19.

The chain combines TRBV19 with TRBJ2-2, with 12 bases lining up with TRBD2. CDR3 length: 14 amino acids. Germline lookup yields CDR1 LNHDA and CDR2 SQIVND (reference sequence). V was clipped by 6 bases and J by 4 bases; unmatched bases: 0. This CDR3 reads CASRLAGGTGELFF. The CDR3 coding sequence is TGTGCCAGTAGACTAGCGGGAGGCACCGGGGAGCTGTTTTTT.

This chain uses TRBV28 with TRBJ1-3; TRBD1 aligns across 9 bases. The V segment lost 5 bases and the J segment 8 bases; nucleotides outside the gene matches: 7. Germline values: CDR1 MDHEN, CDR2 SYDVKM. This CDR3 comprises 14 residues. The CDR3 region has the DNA TGTGCCAGCAGTACACCGGACAGGGGACACACCATATATTTT. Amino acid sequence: CASSTPDRGHTIYF.

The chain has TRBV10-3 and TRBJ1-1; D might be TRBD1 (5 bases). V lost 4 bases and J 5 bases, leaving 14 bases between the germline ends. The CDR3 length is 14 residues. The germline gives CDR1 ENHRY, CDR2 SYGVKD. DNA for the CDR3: TGTGCCATCAGTGGTACCAGGGTCCGGACTGAAGCTTTCTTT. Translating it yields CAISGTRVRTEAFF.

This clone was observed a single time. The CDR3 loop reads CASSLARLAELSSYEQYF. CDR3 DNA sequence: TGTGCCAGCAGCTTAGCGCGACTAGCGGAACTGAGCTCCTACGAGCAGTACTTC. The chain has TRBV7-2 and TRBJ2-7; the match to TRBD2 covers 9 bases. Germline V gene lookup returns CDR1 SGHTA and CDR2 FQGNSA. V gave up 0 bases and J gave up 0 bases; unmatched junction bases: 9. The CDR3 runs to 18 residues.

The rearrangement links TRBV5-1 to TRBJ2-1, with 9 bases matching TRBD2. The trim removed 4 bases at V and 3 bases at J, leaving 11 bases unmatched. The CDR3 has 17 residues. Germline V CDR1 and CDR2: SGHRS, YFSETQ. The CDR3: CASSINLSGRGYNEQFF. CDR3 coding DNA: TGCGCCAGCAGCATCAACCTTAGCGGGAGAGGCTACAATGAGCAGTTCTTC. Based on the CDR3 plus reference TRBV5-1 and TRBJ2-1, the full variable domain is KAGVTQTPRYLIKTRGQQVTLSCSPISGHRSVSWYQQTPGQGLQFLFEYFSETQRNKGNFPGRFSGRQFSNSRSEMNVSTLELGDSALYLCASSINLSGRGYNEQFFGPGTRLTVL.

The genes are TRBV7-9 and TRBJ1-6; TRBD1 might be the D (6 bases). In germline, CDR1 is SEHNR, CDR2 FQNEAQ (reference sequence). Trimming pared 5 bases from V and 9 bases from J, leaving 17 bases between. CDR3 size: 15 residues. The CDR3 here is CASSRIGGGFSPLHF. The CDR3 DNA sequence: TGTGCCAGCAGCCGGATAGGGGGGGGATTTTCACCCCTCCACTTT.

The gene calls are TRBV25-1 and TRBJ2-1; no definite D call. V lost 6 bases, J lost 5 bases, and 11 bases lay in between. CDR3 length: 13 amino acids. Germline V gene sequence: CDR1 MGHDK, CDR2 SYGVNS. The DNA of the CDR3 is TGTGCCAGCAGGCCTGACACCGACAATGAGCAGTTCTTC. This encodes CASRPDTDNEQFF.

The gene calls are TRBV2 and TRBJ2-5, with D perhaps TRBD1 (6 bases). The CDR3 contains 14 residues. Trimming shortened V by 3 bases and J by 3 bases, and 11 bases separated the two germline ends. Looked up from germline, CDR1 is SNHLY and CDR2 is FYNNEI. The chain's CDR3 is CASSDDRFKETQYF. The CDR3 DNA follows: TGTGCCAGCAGTGACGACAGGTTTAAAGAGACCCAGTACTTC.

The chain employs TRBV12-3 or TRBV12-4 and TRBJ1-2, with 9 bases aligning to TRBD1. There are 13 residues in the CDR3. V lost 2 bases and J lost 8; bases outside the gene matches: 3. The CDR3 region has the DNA TGTGCCAGCAGTTTATACAGGGGGCCGGGCTACACCTTC. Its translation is CASSLYRGPGYTF.

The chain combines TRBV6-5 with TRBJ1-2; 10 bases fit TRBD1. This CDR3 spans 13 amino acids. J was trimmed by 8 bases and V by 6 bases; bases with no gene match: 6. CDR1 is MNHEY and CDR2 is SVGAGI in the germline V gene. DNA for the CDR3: TGTGCCAGCAGGACAGGGGGCGCGAAAGGCTACACCTTC. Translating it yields CASRTGGAKGYTF.

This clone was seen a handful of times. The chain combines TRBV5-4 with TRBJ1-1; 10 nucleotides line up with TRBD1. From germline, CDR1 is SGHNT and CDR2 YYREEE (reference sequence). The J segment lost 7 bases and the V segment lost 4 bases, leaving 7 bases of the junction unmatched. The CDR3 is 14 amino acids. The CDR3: CASSKPGQGSEAFF. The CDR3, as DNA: TGTGCCAGCAGCAAGCCGGGACAGGGGAGTGAAGCTTTCTTT.